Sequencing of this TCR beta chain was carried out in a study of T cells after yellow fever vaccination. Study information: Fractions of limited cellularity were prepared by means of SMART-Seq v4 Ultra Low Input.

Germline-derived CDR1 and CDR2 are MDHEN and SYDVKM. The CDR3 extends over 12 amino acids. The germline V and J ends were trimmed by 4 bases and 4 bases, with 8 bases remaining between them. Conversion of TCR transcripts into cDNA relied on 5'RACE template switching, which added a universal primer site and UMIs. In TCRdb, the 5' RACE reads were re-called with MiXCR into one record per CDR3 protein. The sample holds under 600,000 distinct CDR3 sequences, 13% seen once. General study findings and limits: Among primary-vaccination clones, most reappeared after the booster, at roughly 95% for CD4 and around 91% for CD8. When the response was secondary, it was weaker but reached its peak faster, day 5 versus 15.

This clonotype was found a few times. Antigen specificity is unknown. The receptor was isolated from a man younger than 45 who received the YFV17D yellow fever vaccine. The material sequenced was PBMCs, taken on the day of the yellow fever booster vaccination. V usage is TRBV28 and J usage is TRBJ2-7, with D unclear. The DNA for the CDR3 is TGTGCCAGCAGTTATTTCGGGTACGAGCAGTACTTC. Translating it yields CASSYFGYEQYF.